This TCR beta chain was retrieved from a study of shared clonotypes between healthy human individuals. V lost 9 bases and J 11 bases, leaving 17 bases between the germline ends. This CDR3 is 12 amino acids long. CDR1 is LNHDA and CDR2 is SQIVND in the germline V gene (reference sequence). Clones were read by immunoSEQ multiplex PCR, and TCRdb kept only the in-frame ones, dropping some. In the table there are 950,000 to 1,100,000 clones, approximately 68% of which are singletons. This clone appeared a single time. The chain employs TRBV19 and TRBJ1-5, with D perhaps matching TRBD1 (5 bases). This TCR was recovered from a man between 18 and 29 years old in good health. The sample was memory CD4+ T cells sorted from blood. This sample's subset: CD45RA-negative fraction. In DNA form, the CDR3 reads TGTGCCAGCGGGGACGGTCCAAGAGCCCAGCATTTT. This encodes CASGDGPRAQHF.